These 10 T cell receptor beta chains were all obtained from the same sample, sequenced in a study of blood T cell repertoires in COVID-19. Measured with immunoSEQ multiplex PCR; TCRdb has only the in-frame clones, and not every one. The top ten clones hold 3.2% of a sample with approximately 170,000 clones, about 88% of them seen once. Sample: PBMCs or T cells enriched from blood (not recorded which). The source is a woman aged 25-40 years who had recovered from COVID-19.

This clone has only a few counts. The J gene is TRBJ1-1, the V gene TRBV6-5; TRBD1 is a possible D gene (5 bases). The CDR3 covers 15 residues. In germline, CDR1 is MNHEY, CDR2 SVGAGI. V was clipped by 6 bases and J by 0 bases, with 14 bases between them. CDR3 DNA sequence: TGTGCCAGCAGCCAACAGGCCGGAGTGAACACTGAAGCTTTCTTT. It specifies CASSQQAGVNTEAFF.

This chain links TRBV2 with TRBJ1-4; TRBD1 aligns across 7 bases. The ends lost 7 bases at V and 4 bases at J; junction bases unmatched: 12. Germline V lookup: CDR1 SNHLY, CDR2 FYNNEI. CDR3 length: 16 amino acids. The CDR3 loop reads CASKGQRALLNEKLFF. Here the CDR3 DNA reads TGTGCCAGCAAGGGACAGAGGGCCCTCCTTAATGAAAAACTGTTTTTT.

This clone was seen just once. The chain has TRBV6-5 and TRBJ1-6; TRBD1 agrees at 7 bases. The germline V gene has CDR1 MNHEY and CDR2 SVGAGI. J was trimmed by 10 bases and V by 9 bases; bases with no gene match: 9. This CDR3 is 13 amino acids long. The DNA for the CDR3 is TGTGCCAGTCGGACAGGCGATATCTCACCCCTCCACTTT. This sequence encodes CASRTGDISPLHF.

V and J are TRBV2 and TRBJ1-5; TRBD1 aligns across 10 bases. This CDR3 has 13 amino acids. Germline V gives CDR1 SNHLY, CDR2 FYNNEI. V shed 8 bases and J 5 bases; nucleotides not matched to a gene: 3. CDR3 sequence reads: CASHGTGDQPQHF. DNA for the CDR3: TGTGCCAGCCACGGGACAGGGGATCAGCCCCAGCATTTT. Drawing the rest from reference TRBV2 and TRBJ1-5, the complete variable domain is EPEVTQTPSHQVTQMGQEVILRCVPISNHLYFYWYRQILGQKVEFLVSFYNNEISEKSEIFDDQFSVERPDGSNFTLKIRSTKLEDSAMYFCASHGTGDQPQHFGDGTRLSIL.

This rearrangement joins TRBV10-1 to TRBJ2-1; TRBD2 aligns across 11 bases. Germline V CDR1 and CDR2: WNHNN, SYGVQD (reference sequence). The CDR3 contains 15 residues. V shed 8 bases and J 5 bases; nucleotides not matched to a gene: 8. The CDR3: CASARLAGNHNEQFF. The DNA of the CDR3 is TGCGCCAGCGCACGACTAGCGGGGAACCACAATGAGCAGTTCTTC.

This chain's CDR3 is CASSLRQSRSYEQYV. CDR3 in DNA: TGTGCCAGCAGTCTGAGGCAGTCCCGCTCCTACGAGCAGTACGTC. The rearrangement joins TRBV6-5 to TRBJ2-7; D gene ambiguous. The germline gives CDR1 MNHEY, CDR2 SVGAGI. V lost 5 bases and J lost 0, with 14 bases in between. The CDR3 is 15 residues long.

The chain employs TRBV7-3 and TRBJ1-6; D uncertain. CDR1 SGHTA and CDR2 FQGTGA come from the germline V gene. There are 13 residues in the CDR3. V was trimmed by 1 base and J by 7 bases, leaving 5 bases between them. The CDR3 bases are TGTGCCAGCAGCTTAATCCGGAATTCACCCCTCCACTTT. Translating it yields CASSLIRNSPLHF.

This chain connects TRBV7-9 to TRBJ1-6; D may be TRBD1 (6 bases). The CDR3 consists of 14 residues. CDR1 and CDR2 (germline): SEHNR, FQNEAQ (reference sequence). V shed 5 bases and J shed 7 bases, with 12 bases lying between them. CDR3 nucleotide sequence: TGTGCCAGCAGCGAACAGGGTATGAATTCACCCCTCCACTTT. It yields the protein CASSEQGMNSPLHF.

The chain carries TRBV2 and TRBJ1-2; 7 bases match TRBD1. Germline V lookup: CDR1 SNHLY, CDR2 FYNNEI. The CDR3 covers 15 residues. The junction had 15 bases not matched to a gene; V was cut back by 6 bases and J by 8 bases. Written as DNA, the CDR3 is TGTGCCAGCAGCGTTAGTGGACAGGCCGTACGGGGCTACACCTTC. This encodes CASSVSGQAVRGYTF.

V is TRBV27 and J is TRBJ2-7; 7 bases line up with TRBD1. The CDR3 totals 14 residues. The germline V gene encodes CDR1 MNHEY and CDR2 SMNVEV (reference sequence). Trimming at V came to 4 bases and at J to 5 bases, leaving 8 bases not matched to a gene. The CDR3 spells CASSSGQFQHEQYF. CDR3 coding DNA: TGTGCCAGCAGTTCGGGACAGTTTCAACACGAGCAGTACTTC.